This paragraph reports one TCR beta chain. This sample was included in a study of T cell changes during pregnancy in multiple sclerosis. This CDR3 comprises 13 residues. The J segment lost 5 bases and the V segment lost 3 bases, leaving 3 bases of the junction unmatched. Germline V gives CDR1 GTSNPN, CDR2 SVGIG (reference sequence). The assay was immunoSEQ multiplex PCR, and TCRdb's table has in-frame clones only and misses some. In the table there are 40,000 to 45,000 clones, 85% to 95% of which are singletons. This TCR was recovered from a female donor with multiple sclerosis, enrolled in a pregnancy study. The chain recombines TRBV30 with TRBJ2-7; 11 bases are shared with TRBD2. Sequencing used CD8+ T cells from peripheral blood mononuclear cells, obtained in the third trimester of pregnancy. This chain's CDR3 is CAWRLAGAHEQYF. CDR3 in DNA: TGTGCCTGGAGACTAGCGGGAGCACACGAGCAGTACTTC. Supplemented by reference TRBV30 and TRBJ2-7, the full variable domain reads SQTIHQWPATLVQPVGSPLSLECTVEGTSNPNLYWYRQAAGRGLQLLFYSVGIGQISSEVPQNLSASRPQDRQFILSSKKLLLSDSGFYLCAWRLAGAHEQYFGPGTRLTVT.